This T cell receptor beta chain was documented in a study of early T cells in non-severe SARS-CoV-2 infection. The V gene's germline CDR1 is DFQATT and CDR2 SNEGSKA (reference sequence). This CDR3 region has 14 residues. V dropped 3 bases and J dropped 9 bases, with 15 bases sitting between them. This clonotype was counted ten times or more. TCRdb processed the 5' RACE reads anew with MiXCR; each CDR3 protein has one entry. The sample consists of 80,000 to 95,000 distinct CDR3 sequences, approximately 15% of them appearing once. The source is an adult who was a healthcare worker with PCR-confirmed SARS-CoV-2 infection or an uninfected control (not recorded which). The starting material was whole blood, obtained at baseline. The chain uses TRBV20-1 and TRBJ1-6, with a tentative D call TRBD1 (6 bases). CDR3 region: CSARAHRVGSPLHF. CDR3 sequence (DNA): TGCAGTGCTAGGGCCCACAGGGTCGGTTCACCCCTCCACTTT.